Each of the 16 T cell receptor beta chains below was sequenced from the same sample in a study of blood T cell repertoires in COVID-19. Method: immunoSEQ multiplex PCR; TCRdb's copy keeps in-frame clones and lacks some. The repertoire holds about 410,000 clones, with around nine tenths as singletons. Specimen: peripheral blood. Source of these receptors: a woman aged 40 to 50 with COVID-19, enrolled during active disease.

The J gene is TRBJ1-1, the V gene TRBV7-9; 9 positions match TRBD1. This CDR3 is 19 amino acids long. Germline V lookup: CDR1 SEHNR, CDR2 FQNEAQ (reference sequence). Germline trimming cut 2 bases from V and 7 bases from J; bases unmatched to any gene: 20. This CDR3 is CASSLSPLGTGKGEGEAFF. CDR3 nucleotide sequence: TGTGCCAGCAGCTTATCCCCCCTCGGGACAGGGAAGGGGGAGGGTGAAGCTTTCTTT.

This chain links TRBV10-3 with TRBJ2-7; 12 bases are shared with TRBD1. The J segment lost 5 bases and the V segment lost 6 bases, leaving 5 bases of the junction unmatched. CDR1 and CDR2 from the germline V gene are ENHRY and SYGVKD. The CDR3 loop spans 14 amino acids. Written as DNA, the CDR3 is TGTGCCATCAGCCGGGGACAGGGGGCGAACGAGCAGTACTTC. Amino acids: CAISRGQGANEQYF.

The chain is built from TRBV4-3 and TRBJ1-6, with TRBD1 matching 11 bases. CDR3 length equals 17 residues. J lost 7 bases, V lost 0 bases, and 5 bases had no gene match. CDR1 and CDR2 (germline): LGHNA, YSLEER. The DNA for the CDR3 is TGCGCCAGCAGCCAAGATTGGGGGACAGGGGGAAATTCACCCCTCCACTTT. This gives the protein CASSQDWGTGGNSPLHF.

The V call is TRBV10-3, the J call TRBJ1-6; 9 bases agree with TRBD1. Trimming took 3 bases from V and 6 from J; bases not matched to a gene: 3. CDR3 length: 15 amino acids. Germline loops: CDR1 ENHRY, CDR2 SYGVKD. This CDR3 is CAISELQGANSPLHF. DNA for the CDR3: TGTGCCATCAGTGAATTACAGGGGGCTAATTCACCCCTCCACTTT.

The chain's CDR3 is CASSRPTSGREGSSYNEQFF. DNA of the CDR3: TGTGCCAGCAGCCGACCGACTAGCGGGAGGGAGGGAAGCTCCTACAATGAGCAGTTCTTC. The V gene is TRBV7-3, the J gene TRBJ2-1; 14 bases match TRBD2. The CDR3 covers 20 residues. CDR1 and CDR2 (germline): SGHTA, FQGTGA. The ends lost 5 bases at V and 0 bases at J; junction bases unmatched: 12.

Here the CDR3 reads CASSLTKGRDQSSGANVLTF. The CDR3 DNA reads TGTGCCAGCAGTTTGACGAAGGGGCGAGATCAAAGCTCTGGGGCCAACGTCCTGACTTTC. The chain employs TRBV6-2 or TRBV6-3 and TRBJ2-6, with a weak D call TRBD1 (5 bases). CDR3 length equals 20 residues. V dropped 4 bases and J dropped 0 bases, with 22 bases sitting between them. The germline CDR1 and CDR2 sequences are MNHEY and SVGEGT.

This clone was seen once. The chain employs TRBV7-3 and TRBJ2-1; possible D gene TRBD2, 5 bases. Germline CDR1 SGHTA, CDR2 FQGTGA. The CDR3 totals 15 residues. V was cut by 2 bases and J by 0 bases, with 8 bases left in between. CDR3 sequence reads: CASSLQADSYNEQFF. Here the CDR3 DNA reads TGTGCCAGCAGCTTACAAGCGGACTCCTACAATGAGCAGTTCTTC.

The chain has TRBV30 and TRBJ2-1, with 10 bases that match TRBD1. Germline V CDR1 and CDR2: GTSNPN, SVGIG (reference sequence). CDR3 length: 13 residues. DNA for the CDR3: TGTGCGAACGACAGGGGGCACTACAATGAGCAGTTCTTC. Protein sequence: CANDRGHYNEQFF.

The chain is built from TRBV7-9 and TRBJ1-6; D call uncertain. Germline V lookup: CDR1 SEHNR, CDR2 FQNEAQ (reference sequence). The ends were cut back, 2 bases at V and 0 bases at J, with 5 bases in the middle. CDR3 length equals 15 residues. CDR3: CASSLMSSYNSPLHF. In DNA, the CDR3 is TGTGCCAGCAGCTTAATGAGCTCCTATAATTCACCCCTCCACTTT.

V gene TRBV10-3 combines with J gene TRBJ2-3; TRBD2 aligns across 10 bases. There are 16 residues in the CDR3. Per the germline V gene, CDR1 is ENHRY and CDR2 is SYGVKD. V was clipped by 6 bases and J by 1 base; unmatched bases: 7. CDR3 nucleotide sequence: TGTGCCATCAGCCCACTTACTAGCGGGGGCACAGATACGCAGTATTTT. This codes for CAISPLTSGGTDTQYF.

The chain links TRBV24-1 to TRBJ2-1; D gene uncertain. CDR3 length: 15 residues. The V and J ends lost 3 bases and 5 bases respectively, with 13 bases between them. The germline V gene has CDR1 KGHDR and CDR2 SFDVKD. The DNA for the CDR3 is TGTGCCACCAGTGATGCAAAACAGCTAAACAATGAGCAGTTCTTC. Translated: CATSDAKQLNNEQFF.

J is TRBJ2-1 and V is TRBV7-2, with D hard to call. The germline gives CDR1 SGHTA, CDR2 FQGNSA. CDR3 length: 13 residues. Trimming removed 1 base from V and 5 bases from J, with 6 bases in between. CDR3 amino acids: CASSLGLHNEQFF. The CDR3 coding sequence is TGTGCCAGCAGCTTAGGACTCCACAATGAGCAGTTCTTC.

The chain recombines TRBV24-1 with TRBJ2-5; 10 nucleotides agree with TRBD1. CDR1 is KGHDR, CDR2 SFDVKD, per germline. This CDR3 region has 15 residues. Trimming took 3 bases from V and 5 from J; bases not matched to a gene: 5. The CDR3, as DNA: TGTGCCACCAGTGATGGATTGGACAGGGGGGAGACCCAGTACTTC. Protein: CATSDGLDRGETQYF.

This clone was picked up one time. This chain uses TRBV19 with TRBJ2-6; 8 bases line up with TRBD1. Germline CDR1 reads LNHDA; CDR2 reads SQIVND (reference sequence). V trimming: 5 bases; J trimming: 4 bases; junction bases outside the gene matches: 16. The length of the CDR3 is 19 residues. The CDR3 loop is CASSSWTGLLSTGANVLTF. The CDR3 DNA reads TGTGCCAGTAGTTCCTGGACAGGGTTGTTGTCTACGGGGGCCAACGTCCTGACTTTC.

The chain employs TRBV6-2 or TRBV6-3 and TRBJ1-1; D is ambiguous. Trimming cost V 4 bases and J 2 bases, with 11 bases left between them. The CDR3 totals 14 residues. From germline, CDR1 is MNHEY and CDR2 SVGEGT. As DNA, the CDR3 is TGTGCCAGCAGTTTTTCCAGTCCAAACACTGAAGCTTTCTTT. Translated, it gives CASSFSSPNTEAFF.

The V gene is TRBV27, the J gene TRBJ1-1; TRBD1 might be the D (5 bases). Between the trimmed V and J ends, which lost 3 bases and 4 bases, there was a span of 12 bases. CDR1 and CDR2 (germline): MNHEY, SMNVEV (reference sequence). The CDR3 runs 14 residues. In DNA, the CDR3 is TGTGCCAGCAGTTTCAGGACAAGGGGCACTGAAGCTTTCTTT. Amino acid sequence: CASSFRTRGTEAFF.